These 5 T cell receptor beta chains were sequenced from one sample in a study of PD-L1 blockade in urothelial cancer (dated by TCRdb to about 2017). Read against the paper, the sample's time point label means: pretreatment peripheral blood. Receptors were amplified or captured by the immunoSEQ multiplex PCR assay. TCRdb obtained this table from immuneACCESS and retained in-frame rearrangements with V and J assigned. These tables miss some clones; where compared with another copy, unresolved V genes account for less than half of the shortfall, and the remainder is unexplained. This sample gives fewer than 65,000 clones in total; 87% of them show up just once. The ten largest account for roughly 15% of the sample. Specimen: PBMCs, collected around atezolizumab (anti-PD-L1) treatment. These receptors came from a woman aged 55-75 years with urothelial cancer.

The sample holds one count of this clone. The chain is built from TRBV7-2 and TRBJ1-2, with 11 bases lining up with TRBD1. In germline, CDR1 is SGHTA, CDR2 FQGNSA. Unmatched junction bases numbered 5, after V lost 1 base and J lost 4 bases. The CDR3 consists of 16 residues. The DNA for the CDR3 is TGTGCCAGCAGCTTAGGGGACAGGGGGTTTCGCTATGGCTACACCTTC. It specifies CASSLGDRGFRYGYTF.

CDR3 protein: CASSTGTGGYEQYF. CDR3 nucleotides: TGTGCCAGCAGCACCGGGACAGGGGGCTACGAGCAGTACTTC. V gene TRBV5-4 combines with J gene TRBJ2-7; 11 bases fit TRBD1. The CDR3 consists of 14 residues. V lost 4 bases to trimming and J lost 3 bases; unmatched junction nucleotides: 3. The V gene's germline CDR1 is SGHNT and CDR2 YYREEE (reference sequence).

The chain combines TRBV18 with TRBJ1-2; D is ambiguous. From germline, CDR1 is KGHSH and CDR2 LQKENI. The CDR3 consists of 12 residues. Deletions cut 6 bases from V and 10 bases from J, with 15 bases between. The CDR3 DNA reads as TGTGCCAGCTCCTCGGTGAGAGAGGACTACACCTTC. Translating it yields CASSSVREDYTF.

A few counts support this clone. This chain links TRBV6-5 with TRBJ1-2; D might be TRBD1 (6 bases). Germline V gives CDR1 MNHEY, CDR2 SVGAGI. Trimming cost V 8 bases and J 3 bases, with 13 bases left between them. The CDR3 has 13 amino acids. The CDR3 coding sequence is TGTGCCAGCGGCCAACAGGGTGACTATGGCTACACCTTC. Encoded protein: CASGQQGDYGYTF.

V usage is TRBV5-1 and J usage is TRBJ1-5; no definite D call. This CDR3 comprises 13 residues. V was clipped by 1 base and J by 7 bases, with 9 bases between them. Per germline, CDR1 SGHRS and CDR2 YFSETQ. This CDR3 is CASSLQVGQPQHF. The DNA of the CDR3 is TGCGCCAGCAGCTTGCAGGTGGGCCAGCCCCAGCATTTT.